These 17 T cell receptor beta chains were all obtained from the same sample, sequenced in a study of patients and donors after allogeneic stem cell transplantation. TCRdb ran MiXCR on the RT-PCR reads and lists one entry per CDR3 protein. The sample records 24,000 or so distinct CDR3 sequences, under 30% being singletons. Source material: blood, either unsorted or a sorted T cell fraction (not recorded which). These receptors were obtained from a human donor who was either an allogeneic HSCT recipient or a stem cell or donor lymphocyte infusion donor (not recorded which). It is not recorded whose cells these are; they may come from a transplant donor.

This clonotype was observed a handful of times. The V call is TRBV7-3, the J call TRBJ1-4; perhaps TRBD1 as D (6 bases). CDR1 is SGHTA, CDR2 FQGTGA, per germline. The CDR3 runs 13 residues. The V and J ends lost 5 bases and 5 bases respectively, with 9 bases between them. CDR3 coding DNA: TGTGCCAGCAGCCAGGGGCCAAATGAAAAACTGTTTTTT. Amino acid sequence: CASSQGPNEKLFF.

The gene calls are TRBV4-3 and TRBJ1-6; D perhaps matches TRBD1 (6 bases). Germline values: CDR1 LGHNA, CDR2 YSLEER. The CDR3 is 19 amino acids. V lost 0 bases and J lost 3, with 18 bases in between. The CDR3 is CASSQDSALQGFYNSPLHF. The CDR3 DNA reads as TGCGCCAGCAGCCAAGATTCAGCTTTACAGGGCTTCTATAATTCACCCCTCCACTTT.

In DNA form, the CDR3 reads TGTGCCAGCAGTTTATTTGGATACGCTGAAGCTTTCTTT. Protein: CASSLFGYAEAFF. The gene calls are TRBV12-3 or TRBV12-4 and TRBJ1-1; D not certain. Deletions cut 2 bases from V and 6 bases from J, with 10 bases between. This CDR3 has 13 residues.

This chain connects TRBV5-1 to TRBJ1-5; no firm D call. Trimming cost V 0 bases and J 6 bases, with 10 bases left between them. The CDR3 totals 14 residues. Germline values: CDR1 SGHRS, CDR2 YFSETQ. The CDR3 region has the DNA TGCGCCAGCAGCTTGGAAGAGGAGGGTCAGCCCCAGCATTTT. This codes for CASSLEEEGQPQHF.

The chain links TRBV12-3 or TRBV12-4 to TRBJ2-7, with 7 bases that match TRBD2. Trimming removed 6 bases from V and 6 bases from J; junction bases left unmatched: 11. CDR3 size: 14 residues. CDR3 loop: CASSRTRGVPEQYF. The CDR3 DNA reads TGTGCCAGCAGCCGTACCCGGGGGGTCCCCGAGCAGTACTTC.

This clonotype was detected many times. The rearrangement joins TRBV2 to TRBJ1-6; TRBD1 might be the D (5 bases). Germline V gene data show CDR1 as SNHLY and CDR2 as FYNNEI. The V and J ends lost 6 bases and 0 bases respectively, with 12 bases between them. There are 16 residues in the CDR3. Here the CDR3 DNA reads TGTGCCAGCAGACCTCCGGACATCTCCTATAATTCACCCCTCCACTTT. Translating it yields CASRPPDISYNSPLHF.

This clonotype was detected a few times. This rearrangement joins TRBV5-1 to TRBJ2-5; D gene ambiguous. Per germline, CDR1 SGHRS and CDR2 YFSETQ. CDR3 length: 13 residues. Trimming removed 0 bases from V and 3 bases from J, with 6 bases in between. The CDR3 DNA sequence: TGCGCCAGCAGCTTGGGGTCTGAAGAGACCCAGTACTTC. This codes for CASSLGSEETQYF.

V gene TRBV28 combines with J gene TRBJ2-4, with D unresolved. The CDR3 has 13 residues. Between the trimmed V and J ends, which lost 5 bases and 0 bases, there was a span of 5 bases. CDR1 and CDR2 (germline): MDHEN, SYDVKM. Here the CDR3 reads CASSEIAKNIQYF. The CDR3 DNA sequence: TGTGCCAGCAGTGAAATAGCCAAAAACATTCAGTACTTC.

This clonotype came up a few times. The gene calls are TRBV12-3 or TRBV12-4 and TRBJ2-2; 7 bases fit TRBD1. The CDR3 length is 14 residues. V trimming: 6 bases; J trimming: 5 bases; junction bases outside the gene matches: 6. The CDR3 DNA follows: TGTGCCAGCAGGGTTATGACAGGGACCGGGGAGCTGTTTTTT. As protein: CASRVMTGTGELFF.

This clonotype was detected ten times or more. J is TRBJ2-7 and V is TRBV6-5; 8 nucleotides align to TRBD2. Losses at the gene ends were 0 bases for V and 2 bases for J; bases not matched to a gene: 3. Germline lookup yields CDR1 MNHEY and CDR2 SVGAGI. CDR3 length: 15 residues. The CDR3 DNA reads TGTGCCAGCAGTTACTCCCAACTAGCGGCCTACGAGCAGTACTTC. It yields the protein CASSYSQLAAYEQYF.

Many counts were recorded for this clonotype. The V call is TRBV11-1, the J call TRBJ1-1, with unresolved D. The germline CDR1 and CDR2 sequences are SGHAT and FQDESV (reference sequence). The V end was cut by 2 bases, the J end by 0 bases, with 7 bases between. The CDR3 covers 14 residues. DNA of the CDR3: TGTGCCAGCAGCTTAAGCGCCCTGAACACTGAAGCTTTCTTT. This gives the protein CASSLSALNTEAFF.

This chain links TRBV7-2 with TRBJ1-5, with TRBD1 matching 8 bases. Germline V gives CDR1 SGHTA, CDR2 FQGNSA. The CDR3 runs to 14 residues. Losses at the gene ends were 4 bases for V and 5 bases for J; bases not matched to a gene: 4. CDR3 sequence reads: CASSWTGTDQPQHF. The CDR3 DNA sequence: TGTGCCAGCAGCTGGACAGGGACGGATCAGCCCCAGCATTTT.

Worth noting for this clonotype: Given a much more abundant clone one base away, this may be a read error. The V gene is TRBV6-5, the J gene TRBJ1-1; TRBD1 is a possible D gene (5 bases). Trimming cost V 5 bases and J 7 bases, with 11 bases left between them. This CDR3 is 12 amino acids long. The germline CDR1 and CDR2 sequences are MNHEY and SVGAGI. The CDR3 loop reads CASSHLGGEAFF. CDR3 DNA: TGTGCCAGCAGTCACCTTGGGGGTGAAGCTTTCTTT.

The V call is TRBV7-2, the J call TRBJ1-5; the D is unclear. V was trimmed by 3 bases and J by 2 bases, leaving 5 bases between them. Per germline, CDR1 SGHTA and CDR2 FQGNSA. The CDR3 runs to 13 residues. The CDR3 sequence is CASSFWGNQPQHF. CDR3 sequence (DNA): TGTGCCAGCAGCTTCTGGGGCAATCAGCCCCAGCATTTT.

By sample fraction, this clonotype is medium-sized. This sequence joins TRBV11-2 and TRBJ1-1; D unclear. This CDR3 is built from 14 residues. Germline V gene data show CDR1 as SGHAT and CDR2 as FQNNGV. The V gene lost 5 bases and the J gene lost 5 bases, with 15 bases spanning the gap. CDR3 DNA: TGTGCCAGCAGCGCCCAAAGGGCTGATACTGAAGCTTTCTTT. This encodes CASSAQRADTEAFF.

With regard to this clonotype: The conserved closing phenylalanine or tryptophan is absent in this CDR3, likely reflecting a read error. This sequence joins TRBV10-3 and TRBJ1-6, with TRBD1 matching 7 bases. Germline loops: CDR1 ENHRY, CDR2 SYGVKD. CDR3 length: 17 residues. J lost 7 bases, V lost 3 bases, and 12 bases had no gene match. CDR3 DNA: TGTGCCATCAGTGACTCTGACAGGGAAATAAAGAATTCACCCCTCCACTTG. This gives the protein CAISDSDREIKNSPLHL.

This clonotype was detected a few times. V gene TRBV20-1 combines with J gene TRBJ1-1; D might be TRBD1 (5 bases). The V and J ends lost 5 bases and 2 bases respectively, with 15 bases between them. The CDR3 is 14 residues long. Germline V gene lookup returns CDR1 DFQATT and CDR2 SNEGSKA (reference sequence). CDR3 amino acids: CSAASSRVNTEAFF. CDR3 bases: TGCAGTGCTGCCTCAAGCAGGGTTAACACTGAAGCTTTCTTT.